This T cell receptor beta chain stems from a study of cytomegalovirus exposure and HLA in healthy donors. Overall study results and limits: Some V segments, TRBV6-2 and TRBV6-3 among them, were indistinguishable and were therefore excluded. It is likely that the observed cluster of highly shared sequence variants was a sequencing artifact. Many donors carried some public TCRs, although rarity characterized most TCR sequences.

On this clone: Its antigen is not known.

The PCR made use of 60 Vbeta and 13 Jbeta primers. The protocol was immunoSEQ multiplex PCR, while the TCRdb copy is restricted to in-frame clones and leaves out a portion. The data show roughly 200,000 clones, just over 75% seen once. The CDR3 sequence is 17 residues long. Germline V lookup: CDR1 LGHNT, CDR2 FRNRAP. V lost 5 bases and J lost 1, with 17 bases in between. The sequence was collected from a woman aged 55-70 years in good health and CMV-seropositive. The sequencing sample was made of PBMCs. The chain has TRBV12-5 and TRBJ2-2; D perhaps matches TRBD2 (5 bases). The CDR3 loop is CASGRGGSLQNTGELFF. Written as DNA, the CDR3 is TGTGCTAGTGGTCGTGGTGGGAGTTTACAGAACACCGGGGAGCTGTTTTTT.